These 32 T cell receptor beta chains were sequenced from one sample in a study of control samples from healthy donors and cancer patients. Clones were read by immunoSEQ multiplex PCR, and TCRdb kept only the in-frame ones, dropping some. The sample lists 350,000 to 450,000 clones, around 90% seen once, with over 5.5% in the top ten. The sample taken for sequencing was PBMCs. These receptors were obtained from a middle-aged man with head and neck cancer.

The V gene is TRBV19, the J gene TRBJ1-3, with D unclear. The CDR3 extends over 16 amino acids. Trimming left V 2 bases short and J 0 bases short, with 11 bases between. Germline V gene lookup returns CDR1 LNHDA and CDR2 SQIVND (reference sequence). The CDR3 is CASSISAVRSGNTIYF. Here the CDR3 DNA reads TGTGCCAGTAGTATATCGGCAGTTCGCTCTGGAAACACCATATATTTT.

The chain carries TRBV7-2 and TRBJ2-1, with D perhaps TRBD2 (5 bases). V was cut by 4 bases and J by 9 bases, with 16 bases left in between. In germline, CDR1 is SGHTA, CDR2 FQGNSA. The CDR3 runs to 14 residues. CDR3 sequence (DNA): TGTGCCAGCAGCTCCCCCGGGGAATCCGGTGAGCAGTTCTTC. This translates into CASSSPGESGEQFF.

The chain links TRBV4-3 to TRBJ2-3; 11 bases are shared with TRBD2. The CDR3 is 18 amino acids. V lost 3 bases and J lost 6; bases outside the gene matches: 14. Germline V gene sequence: CDR1 LGHNA, CDR2 YSLEER. The CDR3, as DNA: TGCGCCAGCAGCCATGGCTTGGTAGCGGGGGGGGAAGGGGATACGCAGTATTTT. This codes for CASSHGLVAGGEGDTQYF.

This clone has only a few counts. The chain has TRBV6-2 or TRBV6-3 and TRBJ2-7, with a possible D match to TRBD1 (5 bases). V was pared by 6 bases and J by 3 bases, with 15 bases between. The CDR3 has 14 amino acids. Per germline, CDR1 MNHEY and CDR2 SVGEGT. In nucleotides, the CDR3 is TGTGCCAGCAGCTGGGCGGACACGTACTACGAGCAGTACTTC. This sequence encodes CASSWADTYYEQYF.

The DNA for the CDR3 is TGTGCCAGCAGCGTAGCTGGAGGGGCTCGAGAGACCCAGTACTTC. Translating it yields CASSVAGGARETQYF. The J gene is TRBJ2-5, the V gene TRBV9, with D perhaps TRBD2 (6 bases). The germline gives CDR1 SGDLS, CDR2 YYNGEE. Trimming shortened V by 0 bases and J by 4 bases, and 13 bases separated the two germline ends. The CDR3 loop spans 15 amino acids.

V and J are TRBV18 and TRBJ1-5; no firm D call. There are 17 residues in the CDR3. With 0 bases removed from V and 3 bases from J, the gap between germline ends came to 15 bases. In germline, CDR1 is KGHSH, CDR2 LQKENI. In DNA form, the CDR3 reads TGTGCCAGCTCACCACCGAGTTCCCTCTTCTCCAATCAGCCCCAGCATTTT. This codes for CASSPPSSLFSNQPQHF.

The genes are TRBV5-8 and TRBJ2-1; TRBD2 aligns across 7 bases. V shed 1 base, J shed 2 bases, and the junction held 6 bases outside the gene matches. The CDR3 has 16 residues. Germline assignment: CDR1 SGHTS and CDR2 YDEGEE. CDR3 residues: CASSLWLAETYNEQFF. CDR3 DNA: TGTGCCAGCAGCTTGTGGCTAGCGGAAACCTACAATGAGCAGTTCTTC.

The rearrangement links TRBV6-5 to TRBJ2-5, with 10 bases identical to TRBD2. Per germline, CDR1 MNHEY and CDR2 SVGAGI. This CDR3 spans 14 amino acids. V trimming: 7 bases; J trimming: 5 bases; junction bases outside the gene matches: 7. CDR3 DNA sequence: TGTGCCAGCACCGGACTAGCGGCCGGGGAGACCCAGTACTTC. This sequence encodes CASTGLAAGETQYF.

The chain employs TRBV5-1 and TRBJ2-2; D unresolved. V was clipped by 7 bases and J by 7 bases, with 11 bases between them. The CDR3 is 12 residues long. From germline, CDR1 is SGHRS and CDR2 YFSETQ. The CDR3 coding sequence is TGCGCCAGCCAACTCGGTATCGGGGAGCTGTTTTTT. Protein: CASQLGIGELFF.

The V and J genes are TRBV19 and TRBJ2-5, with D uncertain. V was pared by 5 bases and J by 9 bases, with 13 bases between. From germline, CDR1 is LNHDA and CDR2 SQIVND (reference sequence). The CDR3 is 12 residues long. CDR3 coding DNA: TGTGCCAGTAGTCCCCTAGTAGGGCCCCAGTACTTC. This translates into CASSPLVGPQYF.

The V call is TRBV7-2, the J call TRBJ2-3, with 7 bases lining up with TRBD2. The CDR3 is 15 amino acids. Trimming took 5 bases from V and 6 from J; bases not matched to a gene: 11. Germline V gene data show CDR1 as SGHTA and CDR2 as FQGNSA. Here the CDR3 reads CASSPSAGRADTQYF. The CDR3 region has the DNA TGTGCCAGCAGCCCCAGTGCGGGGAGGGCGGATACGCAGTATTTT. The full variable domain, completed using reference TRBV7-2 and TRBJ2-3, is GAGVSQSPSNKVTEKGKDVELRCDPISGHTALYWYRQSLGQGLEFLIYFQGNSAPDKSGLPSDRFSAERTGGSVSTLTIQRTQQEDSAVYLCASSPSAGRADTQYFGPGTRLTVL.

As concerns this clone: Germline is not matched at one junction end, which may reflect a read error. The rearrangement joins TRBV11-3 to TRBJ2-1, with D possibly being TRBD1 or TRBD2 (6 bases each). Germline CDR1 SGHNT, CDR2 YENEEA. This CDR3 contains 15 residues. The CDR3 coding sequence is TGTGCCGGCAGCTTAGTGGAAGGGGGGAGCGGTGAGCAGTTCTTC. Residues: CAGSLVEGGSGEQFF.

The rearrangement uses TRBV27 and TRBJ1-6; D call uncertain. Germline V gene lookup returns CDR1 MNHEY and CDR2 SMNVEV (reference sequence). The V and J ends lost 0 bases and 15 bases respectively, with 12 bases between them. The CDR3 is made up of 13 amino acids. CDR3 sequence: CASSLSGSVGLHF. CDR3 bases: TGTGCCAGCAGTTTATCCGGATCGGTTGGCCTCCACTTT.

The chain combines TRBV14 with TRBJ2-7, with D tentatively TRBD1 (6 bases). V gave up 1 base and J gave up 7 bases, with 17 bases separating them. CDR1 is SGHDN, CDR2 FVKESK, per germline. CDR3 size: 15 residues. The CDR3, as DNA: TGTGCCAGCAGCCAAGTTGCAGGGGCCCCGTTGGAGCAGTACTTC. Its translation is CASSQVAGAPLEQYF.

This chain uses TRBV11-3 with TRBJ2-7; 10 positions match TRBD2. Germline lookup yields CDR1 SGHNT and CDR2 YENEEA. V was pared by 0 bases and J by 2 bases, with 7 bases of the junction left unmatched. The CDR3 has 17 amino acids. For the CDR3, the DNA is TGTGCCAGCAGCTTAGACCTAGCGGGAGAAAGGGCCTACGAGCAGTACTTC. It is translated as CASSLDLAGERAYEQYF.

The chain employs TRBV27 and TRBJ2-3; D unclear. The length of the CDR3 is 14 residues. CDR1 and CDR2 (germline): MNHEY, SMNVEV (reference sequence). The V end was cut by 6 bases, the J end by 4 bases, with 14 bases between. DNA for the CDR3: TGTGCCAGCAGACCTGCTAGATATGCAGATACGCAGTATTTT. Amino acid sequence: CASRPARYADTQYF.

This clone has a single count. The chain uses TRBV5-4 and TRBJ2-2; tentatively, D is TRBD2 (5 bases). V lost 6 bases and J lost 5, with 11 bases in between. The CDR3 is 13 amino acids. Looked up from germline, CDR1 is SGHNT and CDR2 is YYREEE (reference sequence). CDR3 in DNA: TGTGCCAGCAAAAGGACTCCGACCGGGGAGCTGTTTTTT. As protein: CASKRTPTGELFF.

The chain carries TRBV2 and TRBJ1-4; 8 bases fit TRBD1. The CDR3 is 12 amino acids. Germline-derived CDR1 and CDR2 are SNHLY and FYNNEI. With V trimmed by 6 bases and J by 8 bases, 2 bases remained unmatched. For the CDR3, the DNA is TGTGCCAGCAGGACAGGGGTCGAAAAACTGTTTTTT. Translating gives CASRTGVEKLFF.

The chain links TRBV6-2 or TRBV6-3 to TRBJ1-6, with D hard to call. Germline CDR1 MNHEY, CDR2 SVGEGT. CDR3 length: 16 amino acids. V dropped 5 bases and J dropped 0 bases, with 11 bases sitting between them. DNA for the CDR3: TGTGCCAGCAGTCGGATCTCGAGCTCCTATAATTCACCCCTCCACTTT. Translated: CASSRISSSYNSPLHF.

The J gene is TRBJ2-7, the V gene TRBV5-6, with D uncertain. The ends were cut back, 4 bases at V and 0 bases at J, with 11 bases in the middle. Germline values: CDR1 SGHDT, CDR2 YYEEEE. The CDR3 has 14 residues. CDR3 residues: CASSGGPSSYEQYF. In DNA form, the CDR3 reads TGTGCCAGCAGCGGCGGACCGAGCTCCTACGAGCAGTACTTC.

The rearrangement uses TRBV29-1 and TRBJ1-2, with D possibly TRBD1 on 5 matching bases. Germline CDR1 and CDR2: SQVTM and ANQGSEA. V was pared by 6 bases and J by 5 bases, with 16 bases between. This CDR3 contains 13 residues. CDR3 region: CSVASGGDYGYTF. The DNA of the CDR3 is TGCAGCGTCGCTTCGGGAGGGGATTATGGCTACACCTTC.

The chain joins TRBV14 to TRBJ2-3; D could derive from TRBD1 or TRBD2 (5 bases each). In germline, CDR1 is SGHDN, CDR2 FVKESK. The V end was cut by 4 bases, the J end by 6 bases, with 20 bases between. The CDR3 extends over 16 amino acids. In nucleotides, the CDR3 is TGTGCCAGCAGCCGGGGACGAGACCTCATTTTGGATACGCAGTATTTT. Amino acids: CASSRGRDLILDTQYF.

The chain is built from TRBV3-1 (or the pseudogene TRBV3-2) and TRBJ2-3; 10 nucleotides line up with TRBD2. With V trimmed by 10 bases and J by 4 bases, 11 bases remained unmatched. This CDR3 is 15 amino acids long. CDR1 LGHDT and CDR2 YNNKEL come from the germline V gene (reference sequence). The CDR3 sequence: CATRPSGGVADTQYF. CDR3 DNA sequence: TGTGCCACCCGTCCGAGCGGGGGGGTAGCAGATACGCAGTATTTT.

The chain is built from TRBV7-2 and TRBJ2-1; TRBD2 matches 8 bases. J was trimmed by 4 bases and V by 5 bases; bases with no gene match: 4. The length of the CDR3 is 14 residues. CDR1 and CDR2 (germline): SGHTA, FQGNSA. The CDR3 nucleotides are TGTGCCAGCAGCCCGGGACTAGTTTACAATGAGCAGTTCTTC. Its translation is CASSPGLVYNEQFF.

Ten or more counts support this clone. The V and J genes are TRBV28 and TRBJ2-2; perhaps TRBD2 as D (5 bases). Trimming removed 6 bases at V and 0 bases at J, with 17 bases between. The CDR3 consists of 17 residues. The germline gives CDR1 MDHEN, CDR2 SYDVKM. DNA of the CDR3: TGTGCCAGCAGGTCCCGGGGAGTGTTGCCGAACACCGGGGAGCTGTTTTTT. This gives the protein CASRSRGVLPNTGELFF. The variable domain in full, with the rest retrieved from reference TRBV28 and TRBJ2-2, is DVKVTQSSRYLVKRTGEKVFLECVQDMDHENMFWYRQDPGLGLRLIYFSYDVKMKEKGDIPEGYSVSREKKERFSLILESASTNQTSMYLCASRSRGVLPNTGELFFGEGSRLTVL.

The chain is built from TRBV10-3 and TRBJ1-5; 7 nucleotides align to TRBD1. The CDR3 spans 15 residues. CDR1 ENHRY and CDR2 SYGVKD come from the germline V gene. After removal of 5 bases from V and 6 bases from J, the junction contained 10 bases not matched to a gene. CDR3 nucleotide sequence: TGTGCCATCAGTAGGGACAGCCCGGAGGGTCAGCCCCAGCATTTT. Translated: CAISRDSPEGQPQHF.

This clone was detected only once. J is TRBJ2-1 and V is TRBV11-2; tentatively, D is TRBD2 (6 bases). The length of the CDR3 is 14 residues. The germline V gene has CDR1 SGHAT and CDR2 FQNNGV. V was shortened by 7 bases and J by 9 bases, with 19 bases between the two germline ends. The CDR3 reads CASKLIGGSGEQFF. The DNA for the CDR3 is TGTGCCAGCAAGCTTATAGGAGGGAGCGGTGAGCAGTTCTTC.

This chain uses TRBV12-3 or TRBV12-4 with TRBJ2-1, with no clear D. This CDR3 is 13 amino acids long. V dropped 6 bases and J dropped 1 base, with 7 bases sitting between them. The CDR3 protein is CASRGVSYNEQFF. CDR3 DNA: TGTGCCAGCAGGGGCGTATCCTACAATGAGCAGTTCTTC.

The CDR3 coding sequence is TGTGCCAGCAGCCCCCCACCCACCCCCAACAATGAGCAGTTCTTC. Its protein is CASSPPPTPNNEQFF. The chain recombines TRBV7-2 with TRBJ2-1; D ambiguous. The CDR3 has 15 amino acids. Germline V gene sequence: CDR1 SGHTA, CDR2 FQGNSA. Trimming took off 5 bases at V and 5 bases at J, with 16 bases between the two ends. The variable domain in full, completed from reference TRBV7-2 and TRBJ2-1, reads GAGVSQSPSNKVTEKGKDVELRCDPISGHTALYWYRQSLGQGLEFLIYFQGNSAPDKSGLPSDRFSAERTGGSVSTLTIQRTQQEDSAVYLCASSPPPTPNNEQFFGPGTRLTVL.

The chain recombines TRBV30 with TRBJ2-1, with D perhaps TRBD1 or TRBD2 (5 bases each). CDR3 length: 14 amino acids. The ends were cut back, 1 base at V and 0 bases at J, with 7 bases in the middle. CDR1 is GTSNPN, CDR2 SVGIG, per germline (reference sequence). The CDR3 nucleotides read TGTGCCTGGAGTGGGGGGAACTCCTACAATGAGCAGTTCTTC. Residues: CAWSGGNSYNEQFF. The full variable domain, in which reference TRBV30 and TRBJ2-1 provide the parts outside the CDR3, is SQTIHQWPATLVQPVGSPLSLECTVEGTSNPNLYWYRQAAGRGLQLLFYSVGIGQISSEVPQNLSASRPQDRQFILSSKKLLLSDSGFYLCAWSGGNSYNEQFFGPGTRLTVL.

J is TRBJ2-7 and V is TRBV28, with 8 bases identical to TRBD1. The J segment lost 4 bases and the V segment lost 7 bases, leaving 12 bases of the junction unmatched. Germline values: CDR1 MDHEN, CDR2 SYDVKM. The CDR3 spans 15 residues. CDR3 nucleotide sequence: TGTGCCAGCACTCCAGGACAGGGAGGTGGATACGAGCAGTACTTC. Translation: CASTPGQGGGYEQYF. The entire variable domain, with the rest obtained from reference TRBV28 and TRBJ2-7, is as follows: DVKVTQSSRYLVKRTGEKVFLECVQDMDHENMFWYRQDPGLGLRLIYFSYDVKMKEKGDIPEGYSVSREKKERFSLILESASTNQTSMYLCASTPGQGGGYEQYFGPGTRLTVT.

The V gene is TRBV4-1, the J gene TRBJ1-2; 7 nucleotides match TRBD1. The CDR3 length is 15 residues. V gave up 4 bases and J gave up 6 bases; unmatched junction bases: 11. Germline V lookup: CDR1 MGHRA, CDR2 YSYEKL. This chain's CDR3 is CASSPLRGGINGYTF. The CDR3 DNA is TGCGCCAGCAGCCCTCTCAGGGGGGGCATAAATGGCTACACCTTC.